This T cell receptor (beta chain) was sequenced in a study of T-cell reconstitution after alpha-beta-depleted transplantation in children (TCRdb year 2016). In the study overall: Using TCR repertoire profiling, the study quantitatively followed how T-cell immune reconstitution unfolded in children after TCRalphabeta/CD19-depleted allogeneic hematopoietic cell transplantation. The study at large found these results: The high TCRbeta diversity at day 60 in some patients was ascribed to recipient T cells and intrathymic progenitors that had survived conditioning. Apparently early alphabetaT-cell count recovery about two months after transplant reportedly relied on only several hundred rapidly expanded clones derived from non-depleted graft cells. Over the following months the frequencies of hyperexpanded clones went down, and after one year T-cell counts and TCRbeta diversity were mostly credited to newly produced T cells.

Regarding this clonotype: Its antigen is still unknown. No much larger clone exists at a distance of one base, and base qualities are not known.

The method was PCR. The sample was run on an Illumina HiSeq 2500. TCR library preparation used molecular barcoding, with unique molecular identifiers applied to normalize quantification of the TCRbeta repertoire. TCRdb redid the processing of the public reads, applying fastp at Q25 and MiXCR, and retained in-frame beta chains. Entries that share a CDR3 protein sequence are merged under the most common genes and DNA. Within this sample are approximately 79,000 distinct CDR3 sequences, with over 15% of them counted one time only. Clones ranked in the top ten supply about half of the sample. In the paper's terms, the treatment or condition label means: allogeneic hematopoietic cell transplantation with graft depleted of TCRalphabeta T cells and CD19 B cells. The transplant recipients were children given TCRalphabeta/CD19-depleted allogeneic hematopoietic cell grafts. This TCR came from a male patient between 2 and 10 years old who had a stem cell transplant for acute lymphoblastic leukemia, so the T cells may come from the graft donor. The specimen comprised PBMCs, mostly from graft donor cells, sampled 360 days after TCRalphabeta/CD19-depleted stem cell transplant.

The CDR3 amino acid sequence is: CSARGEGRKTQYF. At the DNA level, the sequence is TGCAGTGCTAGGGGGGAGGGGAGAAAGACCCAGTACTTC. The rearranged segments are TRBV20-1 and TRBJ2-5, with 7 middle bases fitting TRBD2. CDR1 and CDR2 are drawn from the germline V gene (reference sequence): DFQATT, SNEGSKA. The CDR3 has 13 amino acids, counting the end cysteine and phenylalanine. Only the CDR3 portion is preserved as DNA: 39 bases, with reading frame beginning at the first base. The germline V end is reduced by 3 bases and the J end by 6 bases; junction bases left unmatched: 7.